This T cell receptor (beta chain) was retrieved from a study of blood T cell repertoires in COVID-19. CDR1 is MDHEN, CDR2 SYDVKM, per germline. Trimming removed 3 bases at V and 8 bases at J, with 13 bases between. The CDR3 is 13 amino acids. Authors' analysis steps: Amplification with reference gene primers provided the estimates of nucleated cell counts. Sequenced by immunoSEQ multiplex PCR; TCRdb stores in-frame clones only, minus some. V, J and clone size are those of that table, while D and trimming were read from the DNA. The table includes 180,000 or so clones, 65% to 90% detected once. The chain is built from TRBV28 and TRBJ1-2, with D hard to call. The sequencing sample was made of peripheral blood. The TCR sequence derives from a man aged 55 to 70 with acute or convalescent COVID-19. CDR3 sequence: CASSFSGFGGYTF. For the CDR3, the DNA is TGTGCCAGCAGTTTTAGCGGGTTTGGAGGCTACACCTTC.